This is a list of T cell receptor beta chains from one sample in a study of identical twins. TCRdb reprocessed the 5' RACE reads via MiXCR and lists one record per CDR3 protein. The sample contains 1.5 million to 2 million distinct CDR3 sequences, roughly 35% of which appear only once. What was sequenced was cord blood. The origin of the receptors is a newborn girl in good health. The CDR3 runs from the conserved cysteine through the conserved F or W. Each record gives: J gene, V gene, clone size, D gene, CDR3 protein, CDR3 DNA. The D gene is left open where the match is weak. Only some rows state a clone size, as once, few, many or a class for expanded clones.

>TRBJ2-1|TRBV28|many|-
CASSFASWVDSYNEQFF
TGTGCCAGCAGTTTCGCGTCTTGGGTAGACTCCTACAATGAGCAGTTCTTC
>TRBJ2-2|TRBV20-1|few|-
CSARWSILGGELFF
TGCAGTGCTAGATGGTCCATCCTAGGGGGGGAGCTGTTTTTT
>TRBJ1-5|TRBV27|-|-
CASGLSRGGQPQHF
TGTGCCAGCGGTTTATCCAGGGGTGGGCAGCCCCAGCATTTT
>TRBJ2-7|TRBV4-2|-|TRBD2
CASSQGTSGRTGYEQYF
TGTGCCAGCAGCCAAGGGACTAGCGGGAGAACCGGCTACGAGCAGTACTTC
>TRBJ2-3|TRBV10-2|-|-
CASSVEKLSTDTQYF
TGCGCCAGCAGTGTTGAGAAGTTGAGCACAGATACGCAGTATTTT
>TRBJ2-7|TRBV28|-|TRBD2
CASSTTGLAGYEQYF
TGTGCCAGCAGTACAACGGGACTAGCGGGCTACGAGCAGTACTTC
>TRBJ2-2|TRBV11-2|-|TRBD2
CASSWTSGRAVTGELFF
TGTGCCAGCAGTTGGACTAGCGGGAGGGCCGTTACCGGGGAGCTGTTTTTT
>TRBJ2-3|TRBV28|-|TRBD2
CASSFVVAGVGDTQYF
TGTGCCAGCAGTTTTGTGGTGGCGGGAGTAGGGGATACGCAGTATTTT
>TRBJ2-7|TRBV30|few|TRBD1
CAWSGQGTYEQYF
TGTGCCTGGAGTGGACAGGGAACCTACGAGCAGTACTTC
>TRBJ2-4|TRBV2|-|TRBD1
CASSELGQQYF
TGTGCCAGCAGTGAATTGGGACAGCAGTACTTC
>TRBJ2-4|TRBV5-1|many|-
CASSLVADSKNIQYF
TGCGCCAGCAGCTTGGTGGCGGATTCCAAAAACATTCAGTACTTC
>TRBJ2-5|TRBV3-1|many|-
CASSQMLGQQTQYF
TGTGCCAGCAGCCAAATGTTGGGGCAGCAGACCCAGTACTTC
>TRBJ2-5|TRBV5-1|few|-
CARLEQYF
TGCGCCAGGCTAGAGCAGTACTTC
>TRBJ2-7|TRBV5-1|-|TRBD2
CASGAGAYNEQYF
TGCGCCAGCGGAGCGGGAGCCTACAATGAGCAGTACTTC
>TRBJ2-3|TRBV21-1|few|-
CASSPSGSRADTQYF
TGTGCCAGCAGTCCTAGCGGGAGTAGGGCAGATACGCAGTATTTT
>TRBJ2-5|TRBV12-3/TRBV12-4|-|-
CASSTTHPKWGRETQYF
TGTGCCAGCAGTACCACACACCCCAAATGGGGCCGAGAGACCCAGTACTTC
>TRBJ2-1|TRBV2|-|TRBD2
CASSERDYLNEQFF
TGTGCCAGCAGTGAGCGGGACTATCTCAATGAGCAGTTCTTC
>TRBJ2-6|TRBV10-3|many|TRBD1
CAISVITGGHSGANVLTF
TGTGCCATCAGTGTAATTACAGGGGGCCACTCTGGGGCCAACGTCCTGACTTTC
>TRBJ1-6|TRBV29-1|-|TRBD1
CSPGGTGGVLGNSPLHF
TGCAGTCCCGGAGGGACAGGGGGCGTCCTAGGAAATTCACCCCTCCACTTT
>TRBJ2-3|TRBV9|few|-
CASSPVGGRADTQYF
TGTGCCAGCAGCCCGGTGGGGGGGCGCGCAGATACGCAGTATTTT
>TRBJ1-1|TRBV29-1|many|TRBD1
CSVGQGGTEAFF
TGCAGCGTTGGACAGGGAGGCACTGAAGCTTTCTTT
>TRBJ1-2|TRBV25-1|many|-
CASSDRGYGYTF
TGTGCCAGCAGTGACAGGGGCTATGGCTACACCTTC
>TRBJ2-5|TRBV20-1|-|TRBD2
CSARTSPETQYF
TGCAGTGCCCGGACTAGCCCCGAGACCCAGTACTTC
>TRBJ2-1|TRBV7-9|-|TRBD1
CASSLDRGQGTSEQFF
TGTGCCAGCAGCTTAGACCGGGGACAGGGAACAAGTGAGCAGTTCTTC
>TRBJ2-7|TRBV20-1|-|TRBD2
CSARERETSYEQYF
TGCAGTGCTAGAGAGCGGGAGACTTCCTACGAGCAGTACTTC
>TRBJ1-1|TRBV2|once|-
CASSLGQGPEAFF
TGTGCCAGCAGTCTGGGGCAGGGTCCTGAAGCTTTCTTT
>TRBJ2-7|TRBV9|-|TRBD2
CAGSVASGGAYEQYF
TGTGCCGGCAGCGTAGCTAGCGGGGGGGCCTACGAGCAGTACTTC
>TRBJ2-3|TRBV5-1|-|TRBD2
CASNWTSGDTQYF
TGCGCCAGCAACTGGACTAGCGGCGATACGCAGTATTTT
>TRBJ2-5|TRBV6-1|once|-
CASSADSIATQYF
TGTGCCAGCAGTGCCGACAGTATAGCGACCCAGTACTTC
>TRBJ2-7|TRBV12-3/TRBV12-4|few|-
CASSLSGSYYEQYF
TGTGCCAGCAGTTTATCTGGCAGCTACTACGAGCAGTACTTC
>TRBJ2-3|TRBV10-1|-|TRBD2
CASAKGLAVTDTQYF
TGCGCCAGCGCAAAAGGACTAGCGGTCACAGATACGCAGTATTTT
>TRBJ1-5|TRBV12-3/TRBV12-4|-|-
CASSLEDGNQPQHF
TGTGCCAGCAGCTTAGAAGACGGGAATCAGCCCCAGCATTTT
>TRBJ2-7|TRBV7-7|many|-
CASSLGPDLSYEQYF
TGTGCTAGCAGCTTAGGCCCAGACTTATCCTACGAGCAGTACTTC
>TRBJ2-3|TRBV27|few|-
CASSLGHREFTDTQYF
TGTGCCAGCAGTTTGGGGCACAGGGAATTCACAGATACGCAGTATTTT
>TRBJ1-1|TRBV10-3|few|-
CAIRSSGNTEAFF
TGTGCCATCAGGTCCTCAGGGAACACTGAAGCTTTCTTT
>TRBJ1-6|TRBV20-1|-|-
CSANPAPYNSPLHF
TGCAGTGCTAATCCGGCACCCTATAATTCACCCCTCCACTTT
>TRBJ1-4|TRBV7-2|-|TRBD1
CARSLGRGRNEKLFF
TGTGCCAGAAGCTTAGGCAGGGGGCGTAATGAAAAACTGTTTTTT
>TRBJ1-2|TRBV10-3|few|TRBD1
CAIRRTGLNYGYTF
TGTGCCATCAGGAGGACAGGCTTAAACTATGGCTACACCTTC
>TRBJ2-3|TRBV21-1|-|-
CASSKRGTSDSTDTQYF
TGTGCCAGCAGCAAACGAGGGACTAGCGATTCCACAGATACGCAGTATTTT
>TRBJ2-7|TRBV7-2|-|-
CASSLEAASYNEQYF
TGTGCCAGCAGCTTAGAGGCGGCATCATACAATGAGCAGTACTTC
>TRBJ1-1|TRBV28|few|-
CASSNPPREMNTEAFF
TGTGCCAGCAGCAACCCCCCCCGGGAGATGAACACTGAAGCTTTCTTT
>TRBJ1-1|TRBV7-9|-|-
CQGRGVNTEAFF
TGTCAGGGACGAGGGGTGAACACTGAAGCTTTCTTT
>TRBJ1-6|TRBV28|-|-
CASSFGGRRSPLHF
TGTGCCAGCAGTTTTGGGGGTCGTAGATCACCCCTCCACTTT
>TRBJ2-7|TRBV3-1|-|-
CASSQGGIGRTYEQYF
TGTGCCAGCAGCCAAGGAGGGATAGGGAGGACGTACGAGCAGTACTTC
>TRBJ2-1|TRBV27|few|-
CASSSHYPRPYNEQFF
TGTGCCAGCAGTTCCCACTATCCAAGGCCCTACAATGAGCAGTTCTTC
>TRBJ2-1|TRBV4-1|-|TRBD2
CASSHPGTSVYNEQFF
TGCGCCAGCAGCCACCCCGGGACTAGCGTCTACAATGAGCAGTTCTTC
>TRBJ2-5|TRBV20-1|many|TRBD2
CSAPKTTSKETQYF
TGCAGTGCCCCGAAAACGACTAGCAAAGAGACCCAGTACTTC
>TRBJ1-2|TRBV5-1|few|TRBD1
CASSQGQGPLYGYTF
TGCGCCAGCAGCCAGGGACAGGGACCGCTCTATGGCTACACCTTC
>TRBJ2-7|TRBV20-1|few|-
CSASGISNEQYF
TGCAGTGCTAGTGGGATTTCCAATGAGCAGTACTTC
>TRBJ2-3|TRBV12-3/TRBV12-4|many|-
CASSGGVVSTDTQYF
TGTGCCAGCAGTGGCGGGGTAGTCAGCACAGATACGCAGTATTTT
>TRBJ2-1|TRBV19|-|TRBD2
CANTIGLAGSNEQFF
TGTGCCAATACCATCGGGCTAGCGGGTTCCAATGAGCAGTTCTTC
>TRBJ1-2|TRBV2|-|-
CASSDRQGGYTF
TGTGCCAGCAGCGACCGGCAGGGTGGCTACACCTTC
>TRBJ2-5|TRBV7-2|-|-
CASSSPLGTIDQETQYF
TGTGCCAGCTCCTCGCCCTTGGGTACCATAGACCAAGAGACCCAGTACTTC
>TRBJ2-2|TRBV20-1|few|TRBD2
CSATSGSTGELFF
TGCAGTGCTACTAGCGGGAGCACCGGGGAGCTGTTTTTT
>TRBJ2-1|TRBV5-6|-|TRBD2
CASSKTSGSWNEQFF
TGTGCCAGCAGCAAGACTAGCGGGAGTTGGAATGAGCAGTTCTTC